Below are 3 T cell receptor beta chains sequenced from a single sample in a study of tumor-infiltrating lymphocytes in oesophageal squamous cell carcinoma. From the PCR reads, TCRdb called clonotypes with MiXCR, one entry per CDR3 protein. The sample includes approximately 20,000 distinct CDR3 sequences, roughly two fifths of them seen just once. The source material was normal esophageal tissue next to the tumor. These receptors all come from a male donor with esophageal squamous cell carcinoma.

This chain links TRBV7-2 with TRBJ2-4; no definite D call. The DNA end is more similar to TRBJ2-1, so the J call may be wrong. This CDR3 is built from 12 residues. The germline gives CDR1 SGHTA, CDR2 FQGNSA. CDR3 DNA: TGTGCCAGCAGCTTACTCCGGAATGAGCAGTTCTTC. It yields the protein CASSLLRNEQFF.

In its sample, this clonotype was seen once. The V call is TRBV7-9, the J call TRBJ2-3, with TRBD1 matching 9 bases. The end of the DNA is better explained by TRBJ2-7, so the J call may be wrong. CDR1 is SEHNR and CDR2 is FQNEAQ in the germline V gene (reference sequence). The CDR3 covers 15 residues. CDR3 residues: CASSSGTGIYNEQYF. The CDR3, as DNA: TGTGCCAGCAGCTCTGGGACAGGGATCTACAATGAGCAGTACTTC.

With regard to this clonotype: A much larger clone differs by one base, so this may be a read error. The chain links TRBV5-5 to TRBJ2-1; D possibly uses TRBD1 or TRBD2 (5 bases each). The DNA matches TRBJ2-7 better at its end, which makes the J call doubtful. Looked up from germline, CDR1 is SGHKS and CDR2 is YYEKEE (reference sequence). CDR3 length: 17 residues. The CDR3 loop is CASSPVQQRTPYNEQYF. The DNA for the CDR3 is TGTGCCAGCAGCCCAGTTCAGCAGCGGACACCCTACAATGAGCAGTACTTC.